This T cell receptor beta chain was captured by sequencing in a study of blood T cell repertoires in COVID-19. Method: immunoSEQ multiplex PCR; TCRdb's copy keeps in-frame clones and lacks some. The data show about 200,000 clones, about 80% seen once. The CDR3 has 13 residues. Germline assignment: CDR1 SGHTA and CDR2 FQGNSA. The V and J ends lost 4 bases and 9 bases, in that order; junction bases with no gene match: 5. The sample was peripheral blood. The receptor was derived from a human donor with acute or convalescent COVID-19. The donor label of this sample is uncertain. This chain links TRBV7-2 with TRBJ1-5; 8 positions agree with TRBD1. The CDR3 here is CASSSDREGPQHF. In nucleotides, the CDR3 is TGTGCCAGCAGCTCGGACAGGGAAGGGCCCCAGCATTTT.